A selection of T cell receptor beta chains follows, all from one sample in a study of blood T cells in healthy people across ages. TCRdb ran MiXCR on the 5' RACE reads and lists one entry per CDR3 protein. This table has approximately 800,000 distinct CDR3 sequences, roughly 35% appearing once. Sequencing was done on a sample of blood. These receptors came from a man in his late teens or twenties in good health. Each CDR3 is given with its conserved first and last residue. The order of the fields is J gene, clone size, V gene, D gene, CDR3 DNA, CDR3 protein. D genes are given only for firm matches. Only some rows state a clone size, as once, few, many or a class for expanded clones.

TRBJ2-7 . TRBV6-5 . TGTGCCAGCAGTTACTCGGGAGCCTACGAGCAGTACTTC CASSYSGAYEQYF
TRBJ2-1 . TRBV6-2/TRBV6-3 TRBD2 TGTGCCAGCGCCGGGACTATCTACAATGGGCAGTTCTTC CASAGTIYNGQFF
TRBJ1-2 . TRBV6-5 TRBD1 TGTGCCAGCAGAAACCGGGGACAGATCTATGGCTACACCTTC CASRNRGQIYGYTF
TRBJ1-4 many TRBV12-3/TRBV12-4 . TGTGCCAGCAGTCCCCTCCCCGATGAAAAACTGTTTTTT CASSPLPDEKLFF
TRBJ1-1 few TRBV25-1 . TGTGCCAGCAGCACCGACAGGACTGAAGCTTTCTTT CASSTDRTEAFF
TRBJ1-2 . TRBV4-3 . TGCGCCAGCAGCCAAGGCGCCAGGGGCCCCGATGGCTACACCTTC CASSQGARGPDGYTF
TRBJ1-2 . TRBV5-1 . TGCGCCAGCAGCGCGCAACAGGACCATGGCTACACCTTC CASSAQQDHGYTF
TRBJ2-2 few TRBV20-1 . TGCAGTGCTTTCCGGCAGGCCGGGGAGCTGTTTTTT CSAFRQAGELFF
TRBJ2-7 few TRBV5-1 . TGCGCCAGCAGCCCGGCTGGGGAGGTGTACAATGAGCAGTACTTC CASSPAGEVYNEQYF
TRBJ2-6 many TRBV12-3/TRBV12-4 TRBD1 TGTGCCAGCAGTTTAGGCACCGGGACAGGGGTCTCTGGGGCCAACGTCCTGACTTTC CASSLGTGTGVSGANVLTF
TRBJ1-1 few TRBV9 . TGTGCCAGCAGGGGGGGGGCCGTAGGGGAAGGAGGTGAAGCTTTCTTT CASRGGAVGEGGEAFF
TRBJ1-1 few TRBV21-1 . TGTGCCAGCAGCAAAGGAGGGCATCTCCGACATGAAGCTTTCTTT CASSKGGHLRHEAFF
TRBJ2-4 . TRBV28 . TGTGCCAGCGAGGATATAGCCAAAAACATTCAGTACTTC CASEDIAKNIQYF
TRBJ2-3 few TRBV12-3/TRBV12-4 TRBD2 TGTGCCAGCAGTTTTACTAGCGGGGGTACAGATACGCAGTATTTT CASSFTSGGTDTQYF
TRBJ1-2 few TRBV24-1 . TGTGCCACCAGTGAACAGGGAAATGGCTACACCTTC CATSEQGNGYTF
TRBJ2-1 . TRBV4-3 . TGCGCCAGCAGCCAAGATCGTGGGACGGGGGCCGGCGAGCAGTTCTTC CASSQDRGTGAGEQFF
TRBJ1-1 few TRBV20-1 . TGCAGTGGCAAGCCTCGGATGAACACTGAAGCTTTCTTT CSGKPRMNTEAFF
TRBJ1-5 . TRBV4-3 . TGCGCCGGCAGCCAAGATCTCGCCAATCAGCCCCAGCATTTT CAGSQDLANQPQHF
TRBJ2-5 . TRBV18 . TGTGCCAGCTCGATGGTGAGGGCCGGGGAGACCCAGTACTTC CASSMVRAGETQYF
TRBJ2-1 . TRBV7-3 . TGTGCCAGCAGCTTAGTTCTAGATCCGAATGAGCAGTTCTTC CASSLVLDPNEQFF
TRBJ2-3 few TRBV4-3 . TGCGCCAGCAGCCAAGACGCAGGGCCCGAGACAGATACGCAGTATTTT CASSQDAGPETDTQYF
TRBJ2-1 few TRBV12-3/TRBV12-4 . TGTGCCAGCAGCTACCCGGGGGGCCCCTCCTACAATGAGCAGTTCTTC CASSYPGGPSYNEQFF
TRBJ2-3 . TRBV7-6 . TGTGCCAGCACCGACACCTACACAGATACGCAGTATTTT CASTDTYTDTQYF
TRBJ1-2 . TRBV27 . TGTGCCAGCTCCCATTCCGGCAGCGATGGCTACACCTTC CASSHSGSDGYTF
TRBJ1-2 few TRBV20-1 . TGCAGTGCTAGTTTTGGTTATGGCTACACCTTC CSASFGYGYTF
TRBJ2-3 . TRBV4-3 . TGCGCCAGCAGCCAAACCCGAGGGAAAGATACGCAGTATTTT CASSQTRGKDTQYF
TRBJ2-7 . TRBV9 . TGTGCCAGCAGCGTAGGTGCAGGAGGCAGTGAGCAGTACTTC CASSVGAGGSEQYF
TRBJ1-1 . TRBV12-3/TRBV12-4 . TGTGCCAGCAGATATGAGACTGAAGCTTTCTTT CASRYETEAFF
TRBJ1-5 . TRBV3-1 . TGTGCCAGCAGCCAAGATTTGGTTATTGGTCAGCCCCAGCATTTT CASSQDLVIGQPQHF
TRBJ2-5 . TRBV29-1 TRBD1 TGCAGCGTCCCGGGACAGGGCGGTCAGACCCAGTACTTC CSVPGQGGQTQYF